Shown below are 30 T cell receptor beta chains from a single sample sequenced in a study of tumor T cells in aggressive B-cell lymphoma. Data came from immunoSEQ multiplex PCR; TCRdb stores just in-frame clones and leaves some out. The table includes approximately 12,000 clones, 89% detected once. Input material: tumor tissue. The receptors here all came from an adult with diffuse large B cell lymphoma.

The rearrangement links TRBV5-6 to TRBJ1-2, with D unresolved. Trimming shortened V by 0 bases and J by 8 bases, and 17 bases separated the two germline ends. The CDR3 is 15 amino acids. CDR1 SGHDT and CDR2 YYEEEE come from the germline V gene. DNA of the CDR3: TGTGCCAGCAGCTTGGTCGGGCCGGGATCGAGGGGCTACACCTTC. It codes for CASSLVGPGSRGYTF.

CDR3 residues: CASSLPGWGADGNTIYF. Here the CDR3 DNA reads TGTGCCAGCAGTTTGCCCGGCTGGGGAGCGGATGGAAACACCATATATTTT. V is TRBV28 and J is TRBJ1-3, with D uncertain. V lost 3 bases and J lost 3, with 18 bases in between. CDR3 length equals 17 residues. Germline loops: CDR1 MDHEN, CDR2 SYDVKM.

This chain joins TRBV10-3 and TRBJ1-3; 8 nucleotides match TRBD1. Losses at the gene ends were 7 bases for V and 1 base for J; bases not matched to a gene: 3. CDR1 and CDR2 (germline): ENHRY, SYGVKD. The CDR3 consists of 14 residues. The CDR3 spells CAINQGASGNTIYF. In DNA form, the CDR3 reads TGTGCCATCAACCAGGGGGCTTCTGGAAACACCATATATTTT.

This chain connects TRBV19 to TRBJ2-6; TRBD1 matches 8 bases. Trimming at V came to 7 bases and at J to 4 bases, leaving 9 bases not matched to a gene. Germline V gene lookup returns CDR1 LNHDA and CDR2 SQIVND (reference sequence). This CDR3 comprises 16 residues. In DNA form, the CDR3 reads TGTGCCAGTAAACAGGGGGTTTCGACCGGGGCCAACGTCCTGACTTTC. Protein sequence: CASKQGVSTGANVLTF. Using reference TRBV19 and TRBJ2-6 for the parts outside the CDR3, the full variable domain is DGGITQSPKYLFRKEGQNVTLSCEQNLNHDAMYWYRQDPGQGLRLIYYSQIVNDFQKGDIAEGYSVSREKKESFPLTVTSAQKNPTAFYLCASKQGVSTGANVLTFGAGSRLTVL.

CDR3 in DNA: TGTGCCAGCAGTTATGGTGACTTCAGAGGAGAGCAGTACTTC. Translating gives CASSYGDFRGEQYF. The chain employs TRBV6-5 and TRBJ2-7; D ambiguous. The V end was cut by 3 bases, the J end by 7 bases, with 16 bases between. This CDR3 contains 14 residues. Germline-derived CDR1 and CDR2 are MNHEY and SVGAGI.

J is TRBJ1-2 and V is TRBV28; 7 nucleotides align to TRBD1. From germline, CDR1 is MDHEN and CDR2 SYDVKM. This CDR3 spans 13 amino acids. Trimming took 6 bases from V and 7 from J; bases not matched to a gene: 8. CDR3 amino acids: CASSSQGWVGYTF. The CDR3 nucleotides are TGTGCCAGCAGCTCACAGGGGTGGGTTGGCTACACCTTC.

This clone has only one observation. The chain couples TRBV9 to TRBJ2-3; D unclear. Trimming shortened V by 3 bases and J by 5 bases, and 13 bases separated the two germline ends. Germline values: CDR1 SGDLS, CDR2 YYNGEE. This CDR3 region has 14 residues. CDR3: CASSATPRLDTQYF. The CDR3 coding sequence is TGTGCCAGCAGCGCCACCCCCAGGTTAGATACGCAGTATTTT.

V usage is TRBV10-1 and J usage is TRBJ2-5; D uncertain. V was pared by 0 bases and J by 3 bases, with 5 bases between. CDR1 is WNHNN, CDR2 SYGVQD, per germline (reference sequence). CDR3 length: 13 amino acids. The CDR3 loop reads CASSESAKETQYF. CDR3 nucleotides: TGCGCCAGCAGTGAGTCGGCAAAAGAGACCCAGTACTTC.

In DNA, the CDR3 is TGTGCCAGCAGCAGGACAGGGGCTAGAGATACGCAGTATTTT. It encodes CASSRTGARDTQYF. V gene TRBV11-2 combines with J gene TRBJ2-3; TRBD1 aligns across 9 bases. CDR1 is SGHAT and CDR2 is FQNNGV in the germline V gene. The CDR3 has 14 residues. J lost 5 bases, V lost 5 bases, and 5 bases had no gene match.

The V and J genes are TRBV13 and TRBJ1-1, with D unresolved. The CDR3 has 10 residues. Trimming removed 5 bases at V and 11 bases at J, with 9 bases between. CDR1 is PRHDT, CDR2 FYEKMQ, per germline (reference sequence). The CDR3 nucleotides read TGTGCCAGCAGCCTAACGGGGGCTTTCTTT. Protein product: CASSLTGAFF.

Points on this clone: Other nucleotide sequences from this sample produce the same CDR3. The rearrangement uses TRBV5-1 and TRBJ2-1; 8 bases agree with TRBD1. The CDR3 spans 15 residues. Trimming at V came to 2 bases and at J to 0 bases, leaving 1 base not matched to a gene. Germline loops: CDR1 SGHRS, CDR2 YFSETQ. CDR3 in amino acids: CASSLTGGSYNEQFF. CDR3 in DNA: TGCGCCAGCAGCTTAACAGGGGGCTCCTACAATGAGCAGTTCTTC.

Worth noting for this clone: Other DNA sequences in the same sample also yield this CDR3. The chain combines TRBV29-1 with TRBJ1-2; 10 bases fit TRBD1. This CDR3 is 13 amino acids long. Unmatched junction bases numbered 2, after V lost 4 bases and J lost 3 bases. Per germline, CDR1 SQVTM and CDR2 ANQGSEA. The CDR3 sequence: CSVGDRGDYGYTF. CDR3 DNA sequence: TGCAGCGTTGGGGACAGGGGAGACTATGGCTACACCTTC. The variable domain in full, with the rest retrieved from reference TRBV29-1 and TRBJ1-2, is SAVISQKPSRDICQRGTSLTIQCQVDSQVTMMFWYRQQPGQSLTLIATANQGSEATYESGFVIDKFPISRPNLTFSTLTVSNMSPEDSSIYLCSVGDRGDYGYTFGSGTRLTVV.

V is TRBV29-1 and J is TRBJ2-1; 7 bases are a match to TRBD2. The CDR3 has 14 amino acids. Germline V gives CDR1 SQVTM, CDR2 ANQGSEA. V was pared by 8 bases and J by 2 bases, with 9 bases of the junction left unmatched. The CDR3, as DNA: TGCAGCCACAGGCCGGGACTACCCTACAATGAGCAGTTCTTC. Translating it yields CSHRPGLPYNEQFF.

V and J are TRBV29-1 and TRBJ2-5; 9 positions match TRBD2. Per germline, CDR1 SQVTM and CDR2 ANQGSEA. This CDR3 contains 16 residues. Trimming removed 0 bases from V and 1 base from J; junction bases left unmatched: 6. The CDR3 DNA reads as TGCAGCGTTGAAGACACTAGCGGGCCGTCCCAAGAGACCCAGTACTTC. As protein: CSVEDTSGPSQETQYF.

The chain links TRBV6-1 to TRBJ2-5; 9 bases match TRBD1. In germline, CDR1 is MNHNS, CDR2 SASEGT. With V trimmed by 8 bases and J by 0 bases, 4 bases remained unmatched. CDR3 size: 14 residues. CDR3 sequence: CASGTGPYQETQYF. The CDR3 DNA sequence: TGTGCCAGCGGGACAGGGCCGTACCAAGAGACCCAGTACTTC.

The genes are TRBV7-2 and TRBJ2-1, with TRBD1 identical over 8 bases. The CDR3 has 17 amino acids. The germline V gene has CDR1 SGHTA and CDR2 FQGNSA. V lost 0 bases, J lost 7 bases, and 11 bases stayed unmatched. The CDR3 protein is CASSLAVGQGGKNEQFF. The DNA of the CDR3 is TGTGCCAGCAGCTTAGCTGTCGGACAGGGAGGTAAGAATGAGCAGTTCTTC. Supplemented by reference TRBV7-2 and TRBJ2-1, the full variable domain reads GAGVSQSPSNKVTEKGKDVELRCDPISGHTALYWYRQSLGQGLEFLIYFQGNSAPDKSGLPSDRFSAERTGGSVSTLTIQRTQQEDSAVYLCASSLAVGQGGKNEQFFGPGTRLTVL.

As regards this clone: The sample contains more than one DNA sequence encoding this CDR3. The V and J genes are TRBV4-1 and TRBJ1-1; D perhaps matches TRBD1 (6 bases). The germline gives CDR1 MGHRA, CDR2 YSYEKL. The CDR3 loop spans 17 amino acids. Between the trimmed V and J ends, which lost 3 bases and 1 base, there was a span of 18 bases. For the CDR3, the DNA is TGCGCCAGCAGCCACCCTGGGGGGGCCGGAACGAACACTGAAGCTTTCTTT. The encoded protein is CASSHPGGAGTNTEAFF.

This clone has just one count. The CDR3 region has the DNA TGCGCCAGCAGCCAAGGACTAGCCGGGTACAATGAGCAGTTCTTC. As protein: CASSQGLAGYNEQFF. The J gene is TRBJ2-1, the V gene TRBV4-1; 7 positions agree with TRBD2. The CDR3 is 15 residues long. Germline CDR1 and CDR2: MGHRA and YSYEKL. V trimming: 1 base; J trimming: 4 bases; junction bases outside the gene matches: 4.

This clone has a handful of counts. V is TRBV6-6 and J is TRBJ1-5; D gene ambiguous. CDR3 length equals 13 residues. Germline CDR1 MNHNY, CDR2 SVGAGI (reference sequence). Trimming removed 0 bases at V and 7 bases at J, with 7 bases between. The CDR3 sequence is CASSYSSVQPQHF. The CDR3 region has the DNA TGTGCCAGCAGTTACTCGTCAGTGCAGCCCCAGCATTTT.

This clone has only one observation. V is TRBV27 and J is TRBJ2-6, with D perhaps matching TRBD2 (5 bases). The germline V and J ends were trimmed by 3 bases and 2 bases, with 8 bases remaining between them. CDR3 size: 15 residues. Germline CDR1 MNHEY, CDR2 SMNVEV (reference sequence). CDR3 sequence (DNA): TGTGCCAGCAGTTTTTACGGGACTGGGGCCAACGTCCTGACTTTC. Residues: CASSFYGTGANVLTF.

The chain combines TRBV6-6 with TRBJ2-1; 9 bases align to TRBD1. The CDR3 has 13 amino acids. The germline V gene encodes CDR1 MNHNY and CDR2 SVGAGI (reference sequence). V was clipped by 5 bases and J by 8 bases; unmatched bases: 4. CDR3 nucleotides: TGTGCCAGCAGTACTACAGGGGGCTATGAGCAGTTCTTC. Its protein is CASSTTGGYEQFF.

The rearrangement links TRBV7-8 to TRBJ1-5; possibly TRBD1 for D (6 bases). Germline CDR1 is SGHVS and CDR2 is FQNEAQ. This CDR3 comprises 17 residues. Between the trimmed V and J ends, which lost 1 base and 4 bases, there was a span of 17 bases. The CDR3 region is CASSLVAIGRGNQPQHF. The CDR3 DNA follows: TGTGCCAGCAGCTTAGTCGCGATTGGCAGGGGTAATCAGCCCCAGCATTTT.

The rearrangement links TRBV6-5 to TRBJ2-6; D is unclear. Germline V lookup: CDR1 MNHEY, CDR2 SVGAGI. V lost 8 bases, J lost 0 bases, and 11 bases lay in between. The CDR3 has 15 amino acids. CDR3 residues: CASQRGTSGANVLTF. The DNA for the CDR3 is TGTGCCAGCCAACGAGGCACCTCTGGGGCCAACGTCCTGACTTTC.

The chain is built from TRBV14 and TRBJ2-7, with 8 bases matching TRBD2. The germline V gene encodes CDR1 SGHDN and CDR2 FVKESK. The CDR3 runs to 15 residues. After removal of 6 bases from V and 8 bases from J, the junction contained 15 bases not matched to a gene. CDR3 in amino acids: CASSQAGTSGRQQYF. The CDR3 DNA is TGTGCCAGCAGTCAGGCCGGGACTAGTGGGCGGCAGCAGTACTTC. Supplemented by reference TRBV14 and TRBJ2-7, the full variable domain reads EAGVTQFPSHSVIEKGQTVTLRCDPISGHDNLYWYRRVMGKEIKFLLHFVKESKQDESGMPNNRFLAERTGGTYSTLKVQPAELEDSGVYFCASSQAGTSGRQQYFGPGTRLTVT.

The chain recombines TRBV10-3 with TRBJ1-1, with TRBD1 matching over 7 bases. V lost 6 bases and J lost 5; bases outside the gene matches: 9. This CDR3 comprises 14 residues. Germline lookup yields CDR1 ENHRY and CDR2 SYGVKD. CDR3 coding DNA: TGTGCCATCAGCGCGACAGGGAGTAGGACTGAAGCTTTCTTT. Translation gives CAISATGSRTEAFF.

The chain joins TRBV5-1 to TRBJ2-7; 11 bases fit TRBD1. This CDR3 region has 14 residues. Losses at the gene ends were 4 bases for V and 4 bases for J; bases not matched to a gene: 4. From germline, CDR1 is SGHRS and CDR2 YFSETQ. The chain's CDR3 is CASSAGTGGYEQYF. CDR3 bases: TGCGCCAGCAGCGCAGGGACAGGGGGGTACGAGCAGTACTTC. Variable domain in full (rest from reference TRBV5-1 and TRBJ2-7): KAGVTQTPRYLIKTRGQQVTLSCSPISGHRSVSWYQQTPGQGLQFLFEYFSETQRNKGNFPGRFSGRQFSNSRSEMNVSTLELGDSALYLCASSAGTGGYEQYFGPGTRLTVT.

The chain couples TRBV5-6 to TRBJ1-1, with D possibly TRBD1 on 5 matching bases. V was clipped by 7 bases and J by 8 bases, with 15 bases between them. The CDR3 is made up of 12 amino acids. CDR1 is SGHDT and CDR2 is YYEEEE in the germline V gene. As DNA, the CDR3 is TGTGCCAGCGGCGGGGACGGCCACGAAGCTTTCTTT. Translated: CASGGDGHEAFF.

The chain uses TRBV19 and TRBJ1-5; 8 bases are shared with TRBD1. CDR1 LNHDA and CDR2 SQIVND come from the germline V gene (reference sequence). V dropped 4 bases and J dropped 11; count of bases not matched to a gene: 10. The CDR3 length is 14 residues. The CDR3 DNA reads as TGTGCCAGTAGTAGGACAGGGCAGGAATCGACCCAGCATTTT. Its translation is CASSRTGQESTQHF.

V gene TRBV7-9 combines with J gene TRBJ2-3; 7 bases align to TRBD2. Trimming at V came to 4 bases and at J to 2 bases, leaving 12 bases not matched to a gene. Germline assignment: CDR1 SEHNR and CDR2 FQNEAQ (reference sequence). The CDR3 sequence is 17 residues long. CDR3 DNA sequence: TGTGCCAGCAGCTGGGGGATAACGGGACTATTCACAGATACGCAGTATTTT. Translating it yields CASSWGITGLFTDTQYF.

V is TRBV5-6 and J is TRBJ1-2; TRBD1 matches at 8 bases. This CDR3 region has 15 residues. Germline V gene sequence: CDR1 SGHDT, CDR2 YYEEEE. J gave up 4 bases and V 0 bases, and 5 bases lay outside the gene matches. CDR3 sequence (DNA): TGTGCCAGCAGCTTGGGGGCAGGGGGCGGCTATGGCTACACCTTC. Protein product: CASSLGAGGGYGYTF. The variable domain in full, with the rest retrieved from reference TRBV5-6 and TRBJ1-2, is DAGVTQSPTHLIKTRGQQVTLRCSPKSGHDTVSWYQQALGQGPQFIFQYYEEEERQRGNFPDRFSGHQFPNYSSELNVNALLLGDSALYLCASSLGAGGGYGYTFGSGTRLTVV.